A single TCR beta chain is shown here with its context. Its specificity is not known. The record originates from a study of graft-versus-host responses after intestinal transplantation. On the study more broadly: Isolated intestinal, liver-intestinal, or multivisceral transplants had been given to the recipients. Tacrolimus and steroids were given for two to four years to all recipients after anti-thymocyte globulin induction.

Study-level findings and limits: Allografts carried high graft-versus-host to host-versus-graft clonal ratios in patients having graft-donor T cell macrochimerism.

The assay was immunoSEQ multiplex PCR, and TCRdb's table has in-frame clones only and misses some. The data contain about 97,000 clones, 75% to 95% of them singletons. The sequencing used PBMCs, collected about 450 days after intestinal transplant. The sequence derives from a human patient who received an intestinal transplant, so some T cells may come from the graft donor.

CDR3 nucleotides: TGTGCCAGCGGGCTAGCCAAAAACATTCAGTACTTC. Translation gives CASGLAKNIQYF. The V and J genes are TRBV2 and TRBJ2-4; no reliable D call. Germline CDR1 reads SNHLY; CDR2 reads FYNNEI. The V end was cut by 8 bases, the J end by 0 bases, with 5 bases between. The CDR3 has 12 amino acids.